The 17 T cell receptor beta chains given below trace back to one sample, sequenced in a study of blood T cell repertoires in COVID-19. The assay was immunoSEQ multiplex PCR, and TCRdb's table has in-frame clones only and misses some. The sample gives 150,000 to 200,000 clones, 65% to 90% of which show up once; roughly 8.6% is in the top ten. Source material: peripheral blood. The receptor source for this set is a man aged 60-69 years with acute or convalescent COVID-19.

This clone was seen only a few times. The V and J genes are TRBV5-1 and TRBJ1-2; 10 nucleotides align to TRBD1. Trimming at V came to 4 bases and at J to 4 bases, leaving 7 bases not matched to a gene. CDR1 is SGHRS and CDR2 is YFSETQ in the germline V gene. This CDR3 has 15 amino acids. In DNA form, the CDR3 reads TGCGCCAGCAGCGGCGGACAGGGGGTAGGCTATGGCTACACCTTC. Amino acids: CASSGGQGVGYGYTF.

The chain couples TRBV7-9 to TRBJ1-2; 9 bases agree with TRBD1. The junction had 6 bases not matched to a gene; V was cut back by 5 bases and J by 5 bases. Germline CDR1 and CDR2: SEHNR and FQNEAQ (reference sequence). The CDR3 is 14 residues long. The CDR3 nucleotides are TGTGCCAGCAGCCTCAAGACAGGGGGGTATGGCTACACCTTC. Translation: CASSLKTGGYGYTF.

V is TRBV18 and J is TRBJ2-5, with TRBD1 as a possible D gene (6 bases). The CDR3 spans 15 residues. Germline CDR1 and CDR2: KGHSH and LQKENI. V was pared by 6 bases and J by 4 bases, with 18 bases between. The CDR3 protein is CASSLVRTAPETQYF. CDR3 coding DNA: TGTGCCAGCTCCCTAGTAAGGACAGCTCCAGAGACCCAGTACTTC.

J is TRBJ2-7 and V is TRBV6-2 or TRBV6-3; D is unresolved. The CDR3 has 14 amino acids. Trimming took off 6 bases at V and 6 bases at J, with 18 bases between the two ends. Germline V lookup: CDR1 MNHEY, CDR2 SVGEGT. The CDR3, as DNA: TGTGCCAGCAGCCCCCCTGTCACGCTCGGCGAGCAGTACTTC. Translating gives CASSPPVTLGEQYF.

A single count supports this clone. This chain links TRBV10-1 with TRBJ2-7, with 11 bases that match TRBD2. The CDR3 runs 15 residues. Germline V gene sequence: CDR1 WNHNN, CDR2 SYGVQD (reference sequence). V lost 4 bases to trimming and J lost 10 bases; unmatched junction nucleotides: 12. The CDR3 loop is CASSGGTSGSTFQYF. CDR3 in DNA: TGCGCCAGCAGTGGAGGGACTAGCGGTTCTACGTTCCAGTACTTC.

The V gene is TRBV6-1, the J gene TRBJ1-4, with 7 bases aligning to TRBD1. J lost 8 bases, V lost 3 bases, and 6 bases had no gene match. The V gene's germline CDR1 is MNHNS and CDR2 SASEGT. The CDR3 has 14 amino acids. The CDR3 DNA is TGTGCCAGCAGTGACACAGGGGTTCGAGAAAAACTGTTTTTT. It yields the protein CASSDTGVREKLFF.

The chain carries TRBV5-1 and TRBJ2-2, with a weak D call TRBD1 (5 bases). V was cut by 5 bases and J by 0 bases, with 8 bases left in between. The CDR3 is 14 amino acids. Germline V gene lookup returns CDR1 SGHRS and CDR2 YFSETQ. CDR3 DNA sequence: TGCGCCAGCAGAGGGGCGGCGAACACCGGGGAGCTGTTTTTT. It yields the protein CASRGAANTGELFF.

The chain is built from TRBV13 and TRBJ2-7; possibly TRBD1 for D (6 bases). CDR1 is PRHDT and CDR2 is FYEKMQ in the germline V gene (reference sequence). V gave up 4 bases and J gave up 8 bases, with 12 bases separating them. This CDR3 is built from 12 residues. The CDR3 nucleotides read TGTGCCAGCAGCTCCACAGGGTATCAGCAGTACTTC. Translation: CASSSTGYQQYF.

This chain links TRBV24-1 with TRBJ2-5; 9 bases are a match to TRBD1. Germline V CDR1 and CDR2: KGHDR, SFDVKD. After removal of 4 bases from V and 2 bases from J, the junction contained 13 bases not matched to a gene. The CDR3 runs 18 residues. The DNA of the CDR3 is TGTGCCACCAGTGACACGACCGGGACAGGGAATCGTCAAGAGACCCAGTACTTC. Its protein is CATSDTTGTGNRQETQYF.

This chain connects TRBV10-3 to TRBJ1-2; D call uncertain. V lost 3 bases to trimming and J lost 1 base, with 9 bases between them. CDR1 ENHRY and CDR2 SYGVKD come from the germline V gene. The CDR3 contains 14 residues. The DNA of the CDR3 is TGTGCCATCAGTGAAGCCTTAGATAACTATGGCTACACCTTC. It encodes CAISEALDNYGYTF.

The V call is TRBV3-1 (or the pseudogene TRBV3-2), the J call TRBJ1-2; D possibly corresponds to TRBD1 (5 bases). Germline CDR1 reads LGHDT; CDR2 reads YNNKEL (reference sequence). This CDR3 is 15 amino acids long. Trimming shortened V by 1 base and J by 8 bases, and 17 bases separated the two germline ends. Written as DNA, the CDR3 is TGTGCCAGCAGCCAAGGGCCCGGGACTTCCCTAGGCTACACCTTC. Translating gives CASSQGPGTSLGYTF.

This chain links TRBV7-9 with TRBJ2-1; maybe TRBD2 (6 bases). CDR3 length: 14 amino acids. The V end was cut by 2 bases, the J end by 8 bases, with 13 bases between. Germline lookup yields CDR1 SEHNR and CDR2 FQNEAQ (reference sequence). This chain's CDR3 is CASSLNSGSDEQFF. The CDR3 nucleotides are TGTGCCAGCAGCTTAAACAGCGGGTCGGATGAGCAGTTCTTC.

The CDR3 spells CASSPRVLYEQYF. The CDR3 DNA reads as TGTGCCAGCAGCCCCAGGGTTCTCTACGAGCAGTACTTC. The chain links TRBV3-1 (or the pseudogene TRBV3-2) to TRBJ2-7, with TRBD1 as a possible D gene (5 bases). The CDR3 is 13 amino acids. Germline-derived CDR1 and CDR2 are LGHDT and YNNKEL (reference sequence). V lost 4 bases and J lost 3, with 10 bases in between.

The CDR3 DNA sequence: TGTGCCAGCAGTTTTTTCCCCGGGACAGGGGACGGCTACACCTTC. It codes for CASSFFPGTGDGYTF. The J gene is TRBJ1-2, the V gene TRBV6-2 or TRBV6-3, with 10 positions matching TRBD1. With 4 bases clipped from V and 8 bases from J, the junction kept 10 bases outside the gene matches. Looked up from germline, CDR1 is MNHEY and CDR2 is SVGEGT. CDR3 length: 15 residues.

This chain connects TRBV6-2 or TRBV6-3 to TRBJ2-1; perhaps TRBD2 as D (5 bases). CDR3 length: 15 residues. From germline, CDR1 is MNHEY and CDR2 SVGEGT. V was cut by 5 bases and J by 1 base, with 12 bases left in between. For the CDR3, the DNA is TGTGCCAGCAGTGGCGGCGGGTTTTCCTACAATGAGCAGTTCTTC. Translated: CASSGGGFSYNEQFF.

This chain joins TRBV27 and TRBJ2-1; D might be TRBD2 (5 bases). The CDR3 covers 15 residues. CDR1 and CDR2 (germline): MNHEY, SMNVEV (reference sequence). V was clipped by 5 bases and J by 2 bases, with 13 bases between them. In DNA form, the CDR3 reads TGTGCCAGCAGTCGGGGAGCGGTAACCTACAATGAGCAGTTCTTC. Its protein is CASSRGAVTYNEQFF.

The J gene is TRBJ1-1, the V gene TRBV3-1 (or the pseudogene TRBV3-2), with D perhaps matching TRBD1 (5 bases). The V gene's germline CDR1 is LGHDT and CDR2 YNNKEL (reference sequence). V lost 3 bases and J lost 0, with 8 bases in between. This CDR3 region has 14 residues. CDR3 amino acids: CASSHRAMNTEAFF. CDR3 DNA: TGTGCCAGCAGCCACAGGGCCATGAACACTGAAGCTTTCTTT.